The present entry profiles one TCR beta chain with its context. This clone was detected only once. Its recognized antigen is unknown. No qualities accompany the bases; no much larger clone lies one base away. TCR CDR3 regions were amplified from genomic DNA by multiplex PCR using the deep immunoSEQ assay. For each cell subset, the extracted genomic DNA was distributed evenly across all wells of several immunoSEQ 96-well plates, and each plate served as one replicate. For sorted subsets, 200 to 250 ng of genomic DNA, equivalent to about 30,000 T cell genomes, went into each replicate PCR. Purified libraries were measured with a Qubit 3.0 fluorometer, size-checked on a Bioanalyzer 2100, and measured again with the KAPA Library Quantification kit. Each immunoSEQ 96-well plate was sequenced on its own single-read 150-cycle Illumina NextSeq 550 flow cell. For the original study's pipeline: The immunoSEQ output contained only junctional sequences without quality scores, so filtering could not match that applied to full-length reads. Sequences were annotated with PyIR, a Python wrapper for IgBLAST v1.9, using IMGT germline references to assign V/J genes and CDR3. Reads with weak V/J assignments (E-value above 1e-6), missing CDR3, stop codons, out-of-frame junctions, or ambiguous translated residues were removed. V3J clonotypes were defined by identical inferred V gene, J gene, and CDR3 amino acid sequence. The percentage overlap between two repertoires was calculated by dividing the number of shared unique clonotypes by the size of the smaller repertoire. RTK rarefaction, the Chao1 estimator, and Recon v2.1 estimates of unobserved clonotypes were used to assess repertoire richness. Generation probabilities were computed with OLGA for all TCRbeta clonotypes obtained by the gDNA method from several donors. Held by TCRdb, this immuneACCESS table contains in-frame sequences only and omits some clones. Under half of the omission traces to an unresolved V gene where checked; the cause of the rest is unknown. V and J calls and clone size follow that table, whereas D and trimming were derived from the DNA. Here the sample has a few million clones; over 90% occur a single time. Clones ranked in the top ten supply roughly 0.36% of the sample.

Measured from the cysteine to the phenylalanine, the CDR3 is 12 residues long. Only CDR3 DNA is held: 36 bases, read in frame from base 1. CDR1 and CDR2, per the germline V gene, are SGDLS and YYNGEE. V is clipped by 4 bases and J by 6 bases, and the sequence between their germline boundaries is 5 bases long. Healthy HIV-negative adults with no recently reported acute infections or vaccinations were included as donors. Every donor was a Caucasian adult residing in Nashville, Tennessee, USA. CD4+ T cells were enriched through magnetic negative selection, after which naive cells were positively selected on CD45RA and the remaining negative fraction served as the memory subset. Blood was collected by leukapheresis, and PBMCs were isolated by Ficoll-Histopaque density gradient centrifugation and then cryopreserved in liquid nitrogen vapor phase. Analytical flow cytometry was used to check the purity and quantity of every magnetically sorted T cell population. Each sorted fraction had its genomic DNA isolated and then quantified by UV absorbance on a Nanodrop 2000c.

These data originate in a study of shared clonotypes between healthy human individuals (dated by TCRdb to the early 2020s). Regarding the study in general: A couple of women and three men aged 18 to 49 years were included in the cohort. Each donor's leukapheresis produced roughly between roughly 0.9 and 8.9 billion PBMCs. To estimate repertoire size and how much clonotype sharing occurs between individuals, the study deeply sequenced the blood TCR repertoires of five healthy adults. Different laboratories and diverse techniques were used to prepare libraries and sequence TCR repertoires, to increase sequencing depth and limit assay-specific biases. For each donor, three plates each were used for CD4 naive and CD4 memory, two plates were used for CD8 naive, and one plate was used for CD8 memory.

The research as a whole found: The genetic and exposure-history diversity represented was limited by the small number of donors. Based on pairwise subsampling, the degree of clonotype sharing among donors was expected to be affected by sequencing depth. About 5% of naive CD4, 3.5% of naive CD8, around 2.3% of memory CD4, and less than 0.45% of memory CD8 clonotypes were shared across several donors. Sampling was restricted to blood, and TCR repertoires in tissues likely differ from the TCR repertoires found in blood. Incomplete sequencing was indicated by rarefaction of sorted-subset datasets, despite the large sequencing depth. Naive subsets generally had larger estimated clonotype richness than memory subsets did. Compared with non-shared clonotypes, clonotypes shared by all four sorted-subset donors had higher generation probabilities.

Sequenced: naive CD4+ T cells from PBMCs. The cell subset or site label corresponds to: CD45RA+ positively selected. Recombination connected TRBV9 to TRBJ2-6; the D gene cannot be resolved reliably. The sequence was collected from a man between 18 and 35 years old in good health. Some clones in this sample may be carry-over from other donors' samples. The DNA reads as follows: TGTGCCAGCAGCTCGGCGGCCAACGTCCTGACTTTC. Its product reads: CASSSAANVLTF.